Each of the 26 T cell receptor beta chains below was sequenced from the same sample in a study of radiotherapy plus CTLA-4 blockade in lung cancer. Measured with immunoSEQ multiplex PCR; TCRdb has only the in-frame clones, and not every one. The table shows around 110,000 clones, with 90% occurring only once. Specimen: peripheral blood, collected from a patient treated with radiotherapy plus ipilimumab. All receptors derive from a human donor with non-small cell lung cancer that progressed on radiotherapy plus ipilimumab.

This clone appeared once. This chain joins TRBV19 and TRBJ1-4, with D uncertain. Germline loops: CDR1 LNHDA, CDR2 SQIVND (reference sequence). V was clipped by 1 base and J by 4 bases, with 10 bases between them. There are 15 residues in the CDR3. The chain's CDR3 is CASSIGTVLNEKLFF. Here the CDR3 DNA reads TGTGCCAGTAGTATAGGCACAGTCCTTAATGAAAAACTGTTTTTT.

The V and J genes are TRBV7-2 and TRBJ2-7; 10 positions match TRBD2. The CDR3 runs to 15 residues. Looked up from germline, CDR1 is SGHTA and CDR2 is FQGNSA. V shed 1 base, J shed 6 bases, and the junction held 6 bases outside the gene matches. CDR3 protein: CASSLEASGSTEQYF. In nucleotides, the CDR3 is TGTGCCAGCAGCTTAGAAGCTAGCGGGAGCACCGAGCAGTACTTC. The whole variable domain, filled in from reference TRBV7-2 and TRBJ2-7, reads GAGVSQSPSNKVTEKGKDVELRCDPISGHTALYWYRQSLGQGLEFLIYFQGNSAPDKSGLPSDRFSAERTGGSVSTLTIQRTQQEDSAVYLCASSLEASGSTEQYFGPGTRLTVT.

The CDR3: CASSLDARRSGYTF. The CDR3 nucleotides are TGTGCCAGCAGCTTAGATGCAAGACGTAGTGGCTACACCTTC. This chain links TRBV7-6 with TRBJ1-2; D not resolved. The CDR3 is made up of 14 amino acids. Trimming pared 1 base from V and 7 bases from J, leaving 13 bases between. The germline V gene has CDR1 SGHVS and CDR2 FNYEAQ.

The chain joins TRBV19 to TRBJ2-1, with 7 bases matching TRBD2. The CDR3 covers 16 residues. With 8 bases clipped from V and 7 bases from J, the junction kept 17 bases outside the gene matches. Germline loops: CDR1 LNHDA, CDR2 SQIVND (reference sequence). CDR3 coding DNA: TGTGCCAGTTTCAAGATTTGGGAGGGCCGGTGGAATGAGCAGTTCTTC. It yields the protein CASFKIWEGRWNEQFF.

The chain couples TRBV9 to TRBJ1-4; D is uncertain. The CDR3 loop spans 14 amino acids. V was clipped by 0 bases and J by 3 bases, with 6 bases between them. Germline CDR1 is SGDLS and CDR2 is YYNGEE. The CDR3 reads CASSVGQANEKLFF. CDR3 in DNA: TGTGCCAGCAGCGTAGGTCAGGCTAATGAAAAACTGTTTTTT.

The rearrangement links TRBV27 to TRBJ1-2; D is uncertain. In germline, CDR1 is MNHEY, CDR2 SMNVEV (reference sequence). V lost 7 bases and J lost 8, with 8 bases in between. The CDR3 is 10 residues long. This CDR3 reads CASTGKGYTF. CDR3 DNA: TGTGCCAGCACAGGTAAGGGCTACACCTTC.

The gene calls are TRBV7-2 and TRBJ2-1, with 8 bases fitting TRBD1. The V and J ends lost 1 base and 5 bases, in that order; junction bases with no gene match: 13. The length of the CDR3 is 18 residues. CDR1 is SGHTA, CDR2 FQGNSA, per germline. DNA of the CDR3: TGTGCCAGCAGCTTAGTGGGCAGGGGGCGGAAGGGAAACAATGAGCAGTTCTTC. This sequence encodes CASSLVGRGRKGNNEQFF.

This clone was counted a few times. CDR3 DNA: TGTGCCAGCATAGATGGAAACACCATATATTTT. Translating it yields CASIDGNTIYF. The gene calls are TRBV6-1 and TRBJ1-3; D remains unclear. The ends were cut back, 7 bases at V and 3 bases at J, with 4 bases in the middle. CDR3 length: 11 residues. Germline V gene lookup returns CDR1 MNHNS and CDR2 SASEGT.

The genes are TRBV9 and TRBJ2-5, with 7 bases matching TRBD2. Germline V lookup: CDR1 SGDLS, CDR2 YYNGEE. J was trimmed by 5 bases and V by 0 bases; bases with no gene match: 4. This CDR3 is built from 14 residues. As DNA, the CDR3 is TGTGCCAGCAGCGTAGCAGCGGGATGGGAGACCCAGTACTTC. It specifies CASSVAAGWETQYF.

The count of this clone is one. The rearrangement links TRBV6-1 to TRBJ1-5; D ambiguous. From germline, CDR1 is MNHNS and CDR2 SASEGT. Trimming removed 6 bases at V and 5 bases at J, with 11 bases between. The CDR3 contains 13 residues. The CDR3 spells CASSADGYQPQHF. The CDR3 DNA reads as TGTGCCAGCAGCGCGGACGGTTATCAGCCCCAGCATTTT.

This clone was recorded a few times. This sequence joins TRBV11-2 and TRBJ2-1; tentatively, D is TRBD2 (6 bases). The V gene lost 1 base and the J gene lost 8 bases, with 15 bases spanning the gap. Germline loops: CDR1 SGHAT, CDR2 FQNNGV. The CDR3 covers 15 residues. In nucleotides, the CDR3 is TGTGCCAGCAGCTTAGGTCCGACTAGATCTGATGAGCAGTTCTTC. It encodes CASSLGPTRSDEQFF.

The chain recombines TRBV6-5 with TRBJ1-1; D is unclear. V gave up 5 bases and J gave up 10 bases, with 11 bases separating them. CDR3 size: 11 residues. From germline, CDR1 is MNHEY and CDR2 SVGAGI. CDR3 sequence (DNA): TGTGCCAGCAGTCGGGAGGGTTCAGCTTTCTTT. Protein sequence: CASSREGSAFF.

This sequence joins TRBV7-8 and TRBJ1-2, with D unresolved. CDR3 length: 14 amino acids. Germline V gives CDR1 SGHVS, CDR2 FQNEAQ. Trimming removed 3 bases at V and 0 bases at J, with 8 bases between. CDR3 protein: CASSLAETNYGYTF. The CDR3 coding sequence is TGTGCCAGCAGCTTGGCAGAAACTAACTATGGCTACACCTTC.

J is TRBJ2-1 and V is TRBV4-1; the match to TRBD2 covers 10 bases. Germline V gives CDR1 MGHRA, CDR2 YSYEKL. Trimming cost V 1 base and J 4 bases; bases outside gene matches: 7. This CDR3 spans 17 amino acids. In nucleotides, the CDR3 is TGCGCCAGCAGCCAAGCCCCCCCTAGCGGGAGTTACAATGAGCAGTTCTTC. Translated: CASSQAPPSGSYNEQFF.

The genes are TRBV18 and TRBJ1-2; tentatively, D is TRBD1 (5 bases). Germline V gene lookup returns CDR1 KGHSH and CDR2 LQKENI. The CDR3 is 13 amino acids. Trimming left V 5 bases short and J 2 bases short, with 9 bases between. Here the CDR3 reads CASSFSGNYGYTF. In nucleotides, the CDR3 is TGTGCCAGCTCATTTTCAGGGAACTATGGCTACACCTTC.

The gene calls are TRBV18 and TRBJ2-7; D is unclear. This CDR3 has 14 residues. V was pared by 3 bases and J by 1 base, with 10 bases between. Germline values: CDR1 KGHSH, CDR2 LQKENI. CDR3 nucleotide sequence: TGTGCCAGCTCACCGGGCAGAAGTTCCTACGAGCAGTACTTC. Encoded protein: CASSPGRSSYEQYF.

The chain is built from TRBV12-5 and TRBJ1-2, with TRBD1 matching 9 bases. With 1 base clipped from V and 4 bases from J, the junction kept 4 bases outside the gene matches. This CDR3 has 15 amino acids. The germline CDR1 and CDR2 sequences are LGHNT and FRNRAP. The CDR3 DNA follows: TGTGCTAGTGGTTTGGACAGGGGGCGCAGCTATGGCTACACCTTC. Amino acid sequence: CASGLDRGRSYGYTF.

This clone was found once. V gene TRBV6-5 combines with J gene TRBJ1-2; D ambiguous. Germline V CDR1 and CDR2: MNHEY, SVGAGI. V shed 6 bases and J shed 8 bases, with 16 bases lying between them. The CDR3 consists of 13 residues. The CDR3 DNA is TGTGCCAGCAGCCCTAAAAGGGCCGTCGGCTACACCTTC. It translates to CASSPKRAVGYTF.

The CDR3 DNA sequence: TGTGCCAGCAGTGAGGGACTGACAGGGCTATATCAGCCCCAGCATTTT. It is translated as CASSEGLTGLYQPQHF. This chain uses TRBV2 with TRBJ1-5; 7 bases align to TRBD1. The CDR3 consists of 16 residues. CDR1 and CDR2 from the germline V gene are SNHLY and FYNNEI. The J segment lost 5 bases and the V segment lost 3 bases, leaving 10 bases of the junction unmatched. Based on the CDR3 plus reference TRBV2 and TRBJ1-5, the full variable domain is EPEVTQTPSHQVTQMGQEVILRCVPISNHLYFYWYRQILGQKVEFLVSFYNNEISEKSEIFDDQFSVERPDGSNFTLKIRSTKLEDSAMYFCASSEGLTGLYQPQHFGDGTRLSIL.

The chain recombines TRBV21-1 with TRBJ2-7; the tabulated D call, TRBD1, remains unverified against the DNA. TRBV21-1 is termed a pseudogene. This CDR3 spans 14 amino acids. CDR3 in DNA: TGTGCCAGCAGCAAATATCAGATCCCATACGAGCAGTACTTC. It is translated as CASSKYQIPYEQYF.

The V call is TRBV11-2, the J call TRBJ2-1, with a weak D call TRBD2 (5 bases). V was clipped by 7 bases and J by 15 bases, with 19 bases between them. Germline CDR1 is SGHAT and CDR2 is FQNNGV. The CDR3 totals 12 residues. CDR3 DNA: TGTGCCAGCACTCCGCTGGGGAGCTGGGTGTTCTTC. It encodes CASTPLGSWVFF.

The chain has TRBV14 and TRBJ2-1; TRBD2 might be the D (6 bases). V was cut by 5 bases and J by 5 bases, with 13 bases left in between. Germline-derived CDR1 and CDR2 are SGHDN and FVKESK. This CDR3 contains 14 residues. In DNA form, the CDR3 reads TGTGCCAGCAGCGTCGGGAGCGGCCACAATGAGCAGTTCTTC. Residues: CASSVGSGHNEQFF.

This sequence joins TRBV5-1 and TRBJ2-5, with 7 positions matching TRBD1. The CDR3 covers 15 residues. Germline loops: CDR1 SGHRS, CDR2 YFSETQ. V lost 0 bases, J lost 4 bases, and 6 bases stayed unmatched. The CDR3, as DNA: TGCGCCAGCAGCTTGGGGCTACAGGGGCGAGAGACCCAGTACTTC. Residues: CASSLGLQGRETQYF.

The chain is built from TRBV25-1 and TRBJ1-4; TRBD1 might be the D (5 bases). V was trimmed by 3 bases and J by 0 bases, leaving 14 bases between them. The CDR3 is 17 amino acids. CDR1 and CDR2 (germline): MGHDK, SYGVNS. The CDR3 DNA reads TGTGCCAGCAGTGAGTACGGGACGGAGGCAACTAATGAAAAACTGTTTTTT. Translated, it gives CASSEYGTEATNEKLFF.

The rearrangement links TRBV11-3 to TRBJ2-7; 7 positions agree with TRBD2. The J segment lost 6 bases and the V segment lost 5 bases, leaving 10 bases of the junction unmatched. Germline-derived CDR1 and CDR2 are SGHNT and YENEEA. CDR3 length: 14 residues. The CDR3 sequence is CASSITSDTGEQYF. The CDR3 region has the DNA TGTGCCAGCAGCATTACTAGCGATACGGGCGAGCAGTACTTC.

A few counts support this clone. The V gene is TRBV2, the J gene TRBJ2-7, with a tentative D call TRBD2 (5 bases). The length of the CDR3 is 12 residues. CDR1 is SNHLY and CDR2 is FYNNEI in the germline V gene. The ends were cut back, 8 bases at V and 7 bases at J, with 15 bases in the middle. Here the CDR3 reads CASRSAPMEQYF. The CDR3 DNA reads TGTGCCAGCCGTAGCGCACCGATGGAGCAGTACTTC.